The 19 T cell receptor beta chains reported below all come from one sample, sequenced in a study of shared clonotypes between healthy human individuals. The method was immunoSEQ multiplex PCR; TCRdb's version includes in-frame clones alone and lacks a portion of them. This table has over a million clones, under 99% appearing once. Sequenced input: naive CD4+ T cells sorted from blood. Subset specified: CD45RA+ positively selected. Receptors were obtained from a man under 40 in good health.

The CDR3 region has the DNA TGCGCCAGCAGCCCGGCGGGGTCCGGGACAGGGGTCTACGAGCAGTACTTC. Translated, it gives CASSPAGSGTGVYEQYF. The J gene is TRBJ2-7, the V gene TRBV5-1, with 10 bases aligning to TRBD1. V lost 4 bases, J lost 3 bases, and 13 bases stayed unmatched. The CDR3 has 17 amino acids. From germline, CDR1 is SGHRS and CDR2 YFSETQ.

This clone was recorded once. The chain joins TRBV7-2 to TRBJ1-5, with TRBD1 as a possible D gene (5 bases). The CDR3 loop spans 14 amino acids. Germline-derived CDR1 and CDR2 are SGHTA and FQGNSA. With 6 bases removed from V and 1 base from J, the gap between germline ends came to 10 bases. The CDR3 loop reads CASSTQGSNQPQHF. The CDR3 DNA sequence: TGTGCCAGCAGTACCCAGGGAAGCAATCAGCCCCAGCATTTT.

The J gene is TRBJ1-2, the V gene TRBV2; 7 bases fit TRBD1. The CDR3 runs to 13 residues. Germline V gene lookup returns CDR1 SNHLY and CDR2 FYNNEI. Unmatched junction bases numbered 4, after V lost 6 bases and J lost 3 bases. The CDR3 DNA follows: TGTGCCAGCAGAGAAACAGGGGACTATGGCTACACCTTC. This codes for CASRETGDYGYTF.

This rearrangement joins TRBV18 to TRBJ2-3, with TRBD1 matching 7 bases. The CDR3 extends over 15 amino acids. Germline V gives CDR1 KGHSH, CDR2 LQKENI. V trimming: 3 bases; J trimming: 4 bases; junction bases outside the gene matches: 7. CDR3 amino acids: CASSPLTGISDTQYF. DNA for the CDR3: TGTGCCAGCTCACCCTTGACAGGGATCTCAGATACGCAGTATTTT.

This chain's CDR3 is CASSLGIQGHQPQHF. The DNA of the CDR3 is TGCGCCAGCAGCTTGGGGATACAGGGTCATCAGCCCCAGCATTTT. The chain is built from TRBV5-1 and TRBJ1-5; a weak D match, TRBD1 (6 bases). The CDR3 consists of 15 residues. Per germline, CDR1 SGHRS and CDR2 YFSETQ. V was shortened by 0 bases and J by 5 bases, with 12 bases between the two germline ends.

This sequence joins TRBV28 and TRBJ1-5; TRBD1 might be the D (5 bases). The CDR3 is 20 residues long. The V gene's germline CDR1 is MDHEN and CDR2 SYDVKM. V dropped 5 bases and J dropped 4 bases, with 30 bases sitting between them. CDR3 coding DNA: TGTGCCAGCAGTAGTAGACACAACCTTTTCGTCGACAGCATTAATCAGCCCCAGCATTTT. This codes for CASSSRHNLFVDSINQPQHF.

The chain is built from TRBV11-3 and TRBJ2-5; D not certain. Germline CDR1 is SGHNT and CDR2 is YENEEA. The length of the CDR3 is 13 residues. Trimming removed 1 base from V and 7 bases from J, with 10 bases in between. The CDR3 region is CASSLGPLATQYF. CDR3 DNA sequence: TGTGCCAGCAGCTTAGGACCCCTCGCGACCCAGTACTTC.

This rearrangement joins TRBV6-4 to TRBJ1-5, with D maybe TRBD1 (6 bases). Germline loops: CDR1 MRHNA, CDR2 SNTAGT. CDR3 length: 14 residues. V lost 2 bases and J 4 bases, leaving 9 bases between the germline ends. CDR3 nucleotide sequence: TGTGCCAGCAGTGACAGGGGGTCTAATCAGCCCCAGCATTTT. This codes for CASSDRGSNQPQHF.

V gene TRBV9 combines with J gene TRBJ2-5; 10 nucleotides line up with TRBD2. The V gene's germline CDR1 is SGDLS and CDR2 YYNGEE. CDR3 length: 15 residues. After removal of 3 bases from V and 5 bases from J, the junction contained 7 bases not matched to a gene. The CDR3 reads CASSAKREGLETQYF. The CDR3 region has the DNA TGTGCCAGCAGCGCCAAGCGGGAGGGCCTGGAGACCCAGTACTTC.

This clone came up once. This chain uses TRBV11-2 with TRBJ2-7; D is possibly TRBD2 (6 bases). Trimming cost V 4 bases and J 2 bases, with 12 bases left between them. CDR3 length: 14 amino acids. CDR1 and CDR2 (germline): SGHAT, FQNNGV. CDR3 coding DNA: TGTGCCAGCAGCTCCCTGACTAGAGCCTACGAGCAGTACTTC. Translated, it gives CASSSLTRAYEQYF.

V usage is TRBV7-2 and J usage is TRBJ1-3; D not resolved. V lost 5 bases, J lost 9 bases, and 11 bases lay in between. The CDR3 loop spans 12 amino acids. CDR1 is SGHTA and CDR2 is FQGNSA in the germline V gene. The CDR3 nucleotides are TGTGCCAGCAGCGTAAGCGGAGGCACCATATATTTT. It codes for CASSVSGGTIYF. The full variable domain, in which reference TRBV7-2 and TRBJ1-3 provide the parts outside the CDR3, is GAGVSQSPSNKVTEKGKDVELRCDPISGHTALYWYRQSLGQGLEFLIYFQGNSAPDKSGLPSDRFSAERTGGSVSTLTIQRTQQEDSAVYLCASSVSGGTIYFGEGSWLTVV.

The chain's CDR3 is CATSRDGGAGRVYGYEQYF. The CDR3 DNA reads TGTGCCACCAGCAGAGATGGCGGAGCGGGGAGGGTTTATGGATACGAGCAGTACTTC. The genes are TRBV15 and TRBJ2-7; 7 positions agree with TRBD2. The CDR3 extends over 19 amino acids. V gave up 0 bases and J gave up 4 bases; unmatched junction bases: 18. CDR1 is LNHNV, CDR2 YYDKDF, per germline (reference sequence).

The gene calls are TRBV6-1 and TRBJ1-5; weak D call: TRBD1 (5 bases). The germline V gene has CDR1 MNHNS and CDR2 SASEGT. There are 15 residues in the CDR3. V lost 2 bases and J lost 6, with 14 bases in between. In DNA, the CDR3 is TGTGCCAGCAGTGAACCGTCGGGGGTGACTCAGCCCCAGCATTTT. Translating gives CASSEPSGVTQPQHF.

The chain employs TRBV4-1 and TRBJ2-7, with D uncertain. Trimming stripped 6 bases from V and 5 bases from J, with 20 bases between. This CDR3 spans 15 amino acids. In germline, CDR1 is MGHRA, CDR2 YSYEKL. The CDR3 loop reads CASRTKMIWTHEQYF. For the CDR3, the DNA is TGCGCCAGCAGAACCAAGATGATATGGACCCACGAGCAGTACTTC.

This clone was seen once. The rearrangement uses TRBV7-6 and TRBJ2-2; D is unresolved. Germline V gives CDR1 SGHVS, CDR2 FNYEAQ. The V end lost 5 bases, the J end lost 2 bases, and 6 bases lay between the germline ends. This CDR3 is built from 13 residues. CDR3 protein: CASSHQNTGELFF. The CDR3 DNA reads TGTGCCAGCAGCCATCAAAACACCGGGGAGCTGTTTTTT.

DNA for the CDR3: TGTGCCAGCAGCTTGGTTGACATGTACACTGAAGCTTTCTTT. Translated, it gives CASSLVDMYTEAFF. The rearrangement links TRBV5-6 to TRBJ1-1; no clear D gene. V was pared by 0 bases and J by 3 bases, with 9 bases between. This CDR3 region has 14 residues. Germline V gene lookup returns CDR1 SGHDT and CDR2 YYEEEE.

The chain links TRBV25-1 to TRBJ2-2; D may be TRBD1 (5 bases). Trimming took 2 bases from V and 6 from J, leaving 10 bases between them. CDR3 size: 14 residues. In germline, CDR1 is MGHDK, CDR2 SYGVNS. CDR3 amino acids: CASSEQGFAGELFF. The CDR3 nucleotides read TGTGCCAGCAGTGAACAGGGATTTGCCGGGGAGCTGTTTTTT. Variable domain in full (rest from reference TRBV25-1 and TRBJ2-2): EADIYQTPRYLVIGTGKKITLECSQTMGHDKMYWYQQDPGMELHLIHYSYGVNSTEKGDLSSESTVSRIRTEHFPLTLESARPSHTSQYLCASSEQGFAGELFFGEGSRLTVL.

The gene calls are TRBV27 and TRBJ2-7; D is perhaps TRBD1 (5 bases). Germline lookup yields CDR1 MNHEY and CDR2 SMNVEV (reference sequence). Trimming stripped 6 bases from V and 9 bases from J, with 27 bases between. The CDR3 totals 16 residues. This chain's CDR3 is CASSRLPSSTQGGQYF. The CDR3 DNA is TGTGCCAGCAGCCGTTTGCCCTCAAGCACTCAGGGTGGGCAGTACTTC.

The J gene is TRBJ2-1, the V gene TRBV9; 7 bases are shared with TRBD2. Unmatched junction bases numbered 6, after V lost 3 bases and J lost 3 bases. From germline, CDR1 is SGDLS and CDR2 YYNGEE. The CDR3 is made up of 15 amino acids. As DNA, the CDR3 is TGTGCCAGCAGCGCAGGGACTACGGACTACAATGAGCAGTTCTTC. Its protein is CASSAGTTDYNEQFF.